This T cell receptor beta chain was sequenced during a study of CD8 T cells in Susac syndrome. V dropped 0 bases and J dropped 4; count of bases not matched to a gene: 1. This CDR3 has 14 amino acids. Germline lookup yields CDR1 SGDLS and CDR2 YYNGEE. This clonotype has only one observation. Random hexamers were used to reverse transcribe 0.5 to 1 ug of RNA. Using its own MiXCR run on the immunoSEQ multiplex PCR reads, TCRdb lists one record per CDR3 protein. The sample shows some 130,000 distinct CDR3 sequences, around 95% of them seen only once. Sequenced material: CD8+ T cells from PBMCs. V usage is TRBV9 and J usage is TRBJ2-1; TRBD1 matches 7 bases. This sequence was found in a human donor with Susac syndrome. The CDR3: CASSVEQGYNEQFF. DNA of the CDR3: TGTGCCAGCAGCGTAGAACAGGGGTACAATGAGCAGTTCTTC.